This TCR beta chain originates from a study of memory CD4+ T cells and cytomegalovirus serostatus. Across the study: This sample comes from healthy Belgian adults, under 10 CMV seropositive, approximately 25 seronegative. General study findings and limits: Of 150 to 200 reported CMV TCRbeta sequences, about 67 were found in memory CD4+ repertoires.

Points on this clone: Its antigen is undetermined.

Original methodology: After removing out-of-frame reads, 2,204,828 distinct TCRbeta sequences remained. The protocol was immunoSEQ multiplex PCR, while the TCRdb copy is restricted to in-frame clones and leaves out a portion. That table supplies the V and J calls and clone size; D and trimming were determined from the DNA. The data contain tens of thousands of clones, 79% of them seen just once; the ten biggest clones take up roughly 1.1%. The sort gate was single viable CD3+CD4+CD8-CD45RO+ cells for memory CD4+ T cells. Positive selection with CD4 microbeads enriched total CD4+ T cells. V lost 6 bases, J lost 2 bases, and 0 bases stayed unmatched. The CDR3 extends over 14 amino acids. From germline, CDR1 is MNHNY and CDR2 SVGAGI (reference sequence).

V and J are TRBV6-6 and TRBJ2-6; TRBD1 matches at 8 bases. The sequence came from an adult in good health and CMV-seronegative. Sequencing was carried out using memory CD4+ T cells from blood. The CDR3 DNA follows: TGTGCCAGCAGGGACAGGGCTGGGGCCAACGTCCTGACTTTC. Encoded protein: CASRDRAGANVLTF.